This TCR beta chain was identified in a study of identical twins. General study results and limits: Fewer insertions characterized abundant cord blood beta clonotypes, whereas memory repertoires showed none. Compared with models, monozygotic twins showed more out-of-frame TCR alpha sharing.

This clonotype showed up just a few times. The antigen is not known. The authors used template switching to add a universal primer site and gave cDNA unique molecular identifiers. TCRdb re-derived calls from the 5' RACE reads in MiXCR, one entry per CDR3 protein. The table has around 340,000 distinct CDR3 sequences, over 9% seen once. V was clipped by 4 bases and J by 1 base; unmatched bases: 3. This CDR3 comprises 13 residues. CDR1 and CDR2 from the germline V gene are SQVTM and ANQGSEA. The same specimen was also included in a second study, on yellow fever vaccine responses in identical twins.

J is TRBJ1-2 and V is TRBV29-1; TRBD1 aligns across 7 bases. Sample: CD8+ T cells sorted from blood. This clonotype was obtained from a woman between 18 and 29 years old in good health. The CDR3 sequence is CSVGTGDNYGYTF. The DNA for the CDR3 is TGCAGCGTTGGAACAGGGGATAACTATGGCTACACCTTC. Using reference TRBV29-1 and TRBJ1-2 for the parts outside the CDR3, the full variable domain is SAVISQKPSRDICQRGTSLTIQCQVDSQVTMMFWYRQQPGQSLTLIATANQGSEATYESGFVIDKFPISRPNLTFSTLTVSNMSPEDSSIYLCSVGTGDNYGYTFGSGTRLTVV.